Given below is one TCR beta chain in context. Its antigen is undetermined. Breast cancer patients provided tissue from their axillary draining lymph nodes. TCRdb redid the calling of the multiplex PCR reads with MiXCR, one entry per CDR3 protein. The data show fewer than 200,000 distinct CDR3 sequences, around a third seen once. The data are from a study of breast tumors, draining lymph nodes, adjacent tissues. Study conclusions and caveats: Luminal-like breast cancer showed significantly greater tumor-nontumor repertoire similarity than basal-like breast cancer did. Most tumor T cells seemingly derive from lymph node, then expand in tumor. Tumor TCR diversity was below lymph nodes but above nontumor tissue.

The ends were cut back, 6 bases at V and 3 bases at J, with 12 bases in the middle. The germline gives CDR1 MNHEY, CDR2 SMNVEV (reference sequence). The CDR3 has 13 amino acids. The source material was axillary lymph node tissue. J is TRBJ2-7 and V is TRBV27; D is ambiguous. This clonotype was sampled from a female donor with breast cancer. Some clones in this sample may be carry-over from other donors' samples. The CDR3 nucleotides are TGTGCCAGCAGAGGGCAGAAATTCTACGAGCAGTACTTC. It is translated as CASRGQKFYEQYF.